A single sample is the source of the 10 T cell receptor beta chains below, sequenced in a study of neurological immune-mediated disorders. Using its own MiXCR run on the 5' RACE reads, TCRdb lists one record per CDR3 protein. The sample carries under 20,000 distinct CDR3 sequences, about 2.6% recorded once. The sample comprised PBMCs. The receptors originated from a woman aged 18-35 years with multiple sclerosis.

This clonotype appeared many times. The gene calls are TRBV20-1 and TRBJ2-7; 9 bases match TRBD2. The CDR3 sequence is 12 residues long. J gave up 6 bases and V 5 bases, and 5 bases lay outside the gene matches. The germline V gene encodes CDR1 DFQATT and CDR2 SNEGSKA (reference sequence). CDR3 in amino acids: CSARTSVAEQYF. The CDR3 coding sequence is TGCAGTGCTCGGACTAGCGTGGCCGAGCAGTACTTC.

In this sample, this clonotype turned up many times. The genes are TRBV6-6 and TRBJ2-6; a possible D gene is TRBD2 (5 bases). The ends were cut back, 2 bases at V and 1 base at J, with 6 bases in the middle. The CDR3 is 15 residues long. Germline assignment: CDR1 MNHNY and CDR2 SVGAGI (reference sequence). The CDR3: CASSYGESGANVLTF. CDR3 nucleotides: TGTGCCAGCAGTTACGGGGAGTCTGGGGCCAACGTCCTGACTTTC.

This clonotype was detected ten times or more. This sequence joins TRBV29-1 and TRBJ2-1; D tentatively fits TRBD1 or TRBD2 (5 bases each). Trimming took 8 bases from V and 6 from J, leaving 14 bases between them. Germline values: CDR1 SQVTM, CDR2 ANQGSEA. The length of the CDR3 is 12 residues. The CDR3 DNA follows: TGCAGCAGCCTAGAGGGACCCAATGAGCAGTTCTTC. It yields the protein CSSLEGPNEQFF.

This clonotype was detected ten times or more. The chain has TRBV6-1 and TRBJ1-2, with TRBD1 as a possible D gene (5 bases). The V end lost 6 bases, the J end lost 1 base, and 9 bases lay between the germline ends. Per germline, CDR1 MNHNS and CDR2 SASEGT. This CDR3 is built from 13 residues. The CDR3 DNA reads as TGTGCCAGCAGCAGACAGCTTAACTATGGCTACACCTTC. This sequence encodes CASSRQLNYGYTF.

This clonotype came up many times. The CDR3 spells CSVPGQGARYGYTF. The CDR3 DNA sequence: TGCAGCGTCCCGGGACAGGGGGCTCGGTATGGCTACACCTTC. The chain employs TRBV29-1 and TRBJ1-2; 12 nucleotides agree with TRBD1. After removal of 6 bases from V and 5 bases from J, the junction contained 7 bases not matched to a gene. Germline V gene data show CDR1 as SQVTM and CDR2 as ANQGSEA. This CDR3 spans 14 amino acids.

This clonotype was seen at least ten times. This chain joins TRBV20-1 and TRBJ2-1, with TRBD2 matching over 9 bases. V was clipped by 4 bases and J by 8 bases; unmatched bases: 9. CDR3 length equals 14 residues. In germline, CDR1 is DFQATT, CDR2 SNEGSKA (reference sequence). The CDR3 region is CSAIPAGGRDEQFF. The CDR3 nucleotides read TGCAGTGCTATACCCGCGGGAGGGCGGGATGAGCAGTTCTTC.

Ten or more counts support this clonotype. As DNA, the CDR3 is TGTGCCAGCAGTCCCCACCGTTCTGGGGCCAACGTCCTGACTTTC. Its translation: CASSPHRSGANVLTF. The chain carries TRBV12-3 or TRBV12-4 and TRBJ2-6; no clear D gene. V was clipped by 5 bases and J by 1 base, with 9 bases between them. CDR3 size: 15 residues.

In this sample, this clonotype turned up many times. The rearrangement uses TRBV6-5 and TRBJ2-5, with 8 nucleotides matching TRBD2. V trimming: 8 bases; J trimming: 4 bases; junction bases outside the gene matches: 3. The germline V gene encodes CDR1 MNHEY and CDR2 SVGAGI. This CDR3 comprises 12 residues. CDR3 nucleotide sequence: TGTGCCAGCGGGACTAGAGGAGAGACCCAGTACTTC. Amino acid sequence: CASGTRGETQYF.

In this sample, this clonotype turned up many times. In DNA form, the CDR3 reads TGTGCCAGCAGCTCTAGACTTCTGTCTAATGAAAAACTGTTTTTT. The encoded protein is CASSSRLLSNEKLFF. The gene calls are TRBV7-9 and TRBJ1-4; D uncertain. Trimming removed 4 bases from V and 3 bases from J, with 12 bases in between. In germline, CDR1 is SEHNR, CDR2 FQNEAQ (reference sequence). The CDR3 runs to 15 residues.

V is TRBV7-8 and J is TRBJ1-2; D is uncertain. In germline, CDR1 is SGHVS, CDR2 FQNEAQ. This CDR3 contains 13 residues. V was pared by 4 bases and J by 5 bases, with 11 bases between. CDR3 nucleotide sequence: TGTGCCAGCAGCTCTACGCGGACGTATGGCTACACCTTC. Amino acids: CASSSTRTYGYTF. Combining the CDR3 with reference TRBV7-8 and TRBJ1-2 gives the whole variable domain GAGVSQSPRYKVAKRGQDVALRCDPISGHVSLFWYQQALGQGPEFLTYFQNEAQLDKSGLPSDRFFAERPEGSVSTLKIQRTQQEDSAVYLCASSSTRTYGYTFGSGTRLTVV.